One sample yielded the 3 T cell receptor beta chains listed below, sequenced in a study of blood T cell repertoires in COVID-19. Here immunoSEQ multiplex PCR was the method, and the copy in TCRdb shows in-frame clones only, minus some. The repertoire includes roughly 180,000 clones, 79% of them detected once, and 8% to 8.5% sits in the top ten. Sequencing used peripheral blood. These receptors were taken from a woman between 55 and 75 years old with COVID-19, enrolled during active disease.

This chain joins TRBV9 and TRBJ2-5; D perhaps matches TRBD2 (6 bases). The CDR3 covers 18 residues. V lost 0 bases to trimming and J lost 1 base, with 19 bases between them. Looked up from germline, CDR1 is SGDLS and CDR2 is YYNGEE. Here the CDR3 DNA reads TGTGCCAGCAGCGTAGGTAGGCAAGGACTGGGGGGCCAAGAGACCCAGTACTTC. Translating gives CASSVGRQGLGGQETQYF.

This chain uses TRBV6-5 with TRBJ2-7, with 11 bases fitting TRBD1. The CDR3 sequence is 14 residues long. V shed 8 bases and J 4 bases; nucleotides not matched to a gene: 7. Germline V gene data show CDR1 as MNHEY and CDR2 as SVGAGI. The CDR3: CASGQGAVKYEQYF. CDR3 nucleotides: TGTGCCAGCGGACAGGGGGCCGTCAAGTACGAGCAGTACTTC.

The V call is TRBV2, the J call TRBJ2-7, with D maybe TRBD2 (5 bases). Between the trimmed V and J ends, which lost 4 bases and 1 base, there was a span of 11 bases. Germline loops: CDR1 SNHLY, CDR2 FYNNEI. This CDR3 contains 14 residues. For the CDR3, the DNA is TGTGCCAGCAGTGGAGACCTAGCATCCTACGAGCAGTACTTC. Translation: CASSGDLASYEQYF.